Listed here are 18 T cell receptor beta chains from one sample, sequenced in a study of T-cell reconstitution after alpha-beta-depleted transplantation in children (dated by TCRdb to the mid-2010s). The library was made by PCR. The sequencing machine was an Illumina HiSeq 2500. TCR library preparation used molecular barcoding, with unique molecular identifiers applied to normalize quantification of the TCRbeta repertoire. TCRdb reprocessed the public reads (quality trimming at Q25 with fastp, clone calling with MiXCR) and kept in-frame beta chains. Each record represents a unique CDR3 protein, reported with the most common genes and DNA among its rows. For this sample there are some 120,000 distinct CDR3 sequences; roughly 9.7% appear just once. Of the sample, around 24% falls within the top ten clones. The sample's treatment or condition label, decoded: allogeneic hematopoietic cell transplantation with graft depleted of TCRalphabeta T cells and CD19 B cells.

The sample in question was PBMCs, mostly from graft donor cells, obtained 180 days after TCRalphabeta/CD19-depleted stem cell transplant. These receptors were obtained from a girl under three years old who had a stem cell transplant for combined immunodeficiency, so the T cells may come from the graft donor.

This clonotype came up a few times. The V call is TRBV4-3, the J call TRBJ2-3; TRBD2 aligns across 12 bases. V shed 4 bases and J 9 bases; nucleotides not matched to a gene: 14. Germline values: CDR1 LGHNA, CDR2 YSLEER. CDR3 length: 17 residues. For the CDR3, the DNA is TGCGCCAGCAGCCCAGGGCTAGCGGGAGGGCCGGGGAGGACGCAGTATTTT. Translated, it gives CASSPGLAGGPGRTQYF.

The chain uses TRBV5-1 and TRBJ2-6; 10 nucleotides agree with TRBD1. Germline-derived CDR1 and CDR2 are SGHRS and YFSETQ. Trimming removed 3 bases from V and 0 bases from J; junction bases left unmatched: 9. CDR3 length: 19 amino acids. The CDR3 region is CASSSGRTGGFSGANVLTF. In DNA form, the CDR3 reads TGCGCCAGCAGCTCCGGTCGGACAGGGGGGTTCTCTGGGGCCAACGTCCTGACTTTC.

The chain uses TRBV29-1 and TRBJ2-7; the D gene is possibly TRBD1 (5 bases). CDR3 size: 13 residues. Trimming took off 4 bases at V and 1 base at J, with 11 bases between the two ends. The germline gives CDR1 SQVTM, CDR2 ANQGSEA. The CDR3 nucleotides are TGCAGCGTTGTAAAGGGGTCTTCCTACGAGCAGTACTTC. The encoded protein is CSVVKGSSYEQYF.

J is TRBJ2-3 and V is TRBV5-1; 12 nucleotides match TRBD2. The CDR3 sequence is 17 residues long. V gave up 1 base and J gave up 1 base; unmatched junction bases: 4. The germline V gene has CDR1 SGHRS and CDR2 YFSETQ. CDR3 sequence reads: CASSLCPSGGGTDTQYF. CDR3 bases: TGCGCCAGCAGCTTGTGTCCTAGCGGGGGGGGCACAGATACGCAGTATTTT. Complete variable domain (other parts from reference TRBV5-1 and TRBJ2-3): KAGVTQTPRYLIKTRGQQVTLSCSPISGHRSVSWYQQTPGQGLQFLFEYFSETQRNKGNFPGRFSGRQFSNSRSEMNVSTLELGDSALYLCASSLCPSGGGTDTQYFGPGTRLTVL.

Points on this clonotype: At one boundary the junction diverges from the germline segment, which might be a read error. The rearrangement uses TRBV4-3 and TRBJ1-1, with TRBD1 matching 8 bases. Per the germline V gene, CDR1 is LGHNA and CDR2 is YSLEER. This CDR3 has 16 residues. The CDR3 region has the DNA TGCGCCAGCAGCCAAGGGAGACAGGGGCGGTTGACTGAATCTTTCTTT. Its translation: CASSQGRQGRLTESFF.

The table lists this clonotype with a few counts. This chain uses TRBV5-1 with TRBJ2-7; D remains ambiguous. Germline assignment: CDR1 SGHRS and CDR2 YFSETQ. The V gene lost 3 bases and the J gene lost 4 bases, with 11 bases spanning the gap. This CDR3 is 13 amino acids long. CDR3: CASSSFSPYEQYF. Here the CDR3 DNA reads TGCGCCAGCAGCTCATTCTCGCCGTACGAGCAGTACTTC.

The V call is TRBV6-2 or TRBV6-3, the J call TRBJ2-5, with TRBD1 identical over 8 bases. V lost 2 bases and J lost 0; bases outside the gene matches: 5. The CDR3 contains 16 residues. Germline CDR1 MNHEY, CDR2 SVGEGT. This chain's CDR3 is CASSYPQGAYQETQYF. CDR3 DNA: TGTGCCAGCAGTTACCCTCAGGGGGCGTACCAAGAGACCCAGTACTTC.

The V and J genes are TRBV20-1 and TRBJ2-1; D might be TRBD2 (6 bases). Germline V gene data show CDR1 as DFQATT and CDR2 as SNEGSKA (reference sequence). Trimming took off 3 bases at V and 0 bases at J, with 9 bases between the two ends. The CDR3 runs to 14 residues. CDR3 in amino acids: CSASRDFSYNEQFF. CDR3 nucleotide sequence: TGCAGTGCTAGCCGGGACTTCTCCTACAATGAGCAGTTCTTC.

This clonotype was counted only a few times. The chain combines TRBV20-1 with TRBJ1-6; D perhaps matches TRBD1 (6 bases). The CDR3 covers 14 residues. With 4 bases removed from V and 2 bases from J, the gap between germline ends came to 9 bases. Germline CDR1 is DFQATT and CDR2 is SNEGSKA (reference sequence). In DNA, the CDR3 is TGCAGTGCTATGGGGACACCCTATAATTCACCCCTCCACTTT. This encodes CSAMGTPYNSPLHF.

Ten or more counts support this clonotype. The rearrangement joins TRBV28 to TRBJ2-4; possible D gene TRBD2, 5 bases. V gave up 10 bases and J gave up 4 bases, with 17 bases separating them. Germline values: CDR1 MDHEN, CDR2 SYDVKM. This CDR3 has 14 residues. DNA for the CDR3: TGTGCCACCAGGCTAGCCCCTTTGAAAAACATTCAGTACTTC. Protein product: CATRLAPLKNIQYF.

The chain couples TRBV12-3 or TRBV12-4 to TRBJ1-3; D perhaps matches TRBD1 (5 bases). V was shortened by 2 bases and J by 7 bases, with 12 bases between the two germline ends. The CDR3 totals 14 residues. The CDR3 bases are TGTGCCAGCAGTTTAACAGGTTTAGAGAACACCATATATTTT. Residues: CASSLTGLENTIYF.

This clonotype turned up a few times. The V call is TRBV5-1, the J call TRBJ2-1, with TRBD2 as a possible D gene (6 bases). Germline V gene lookup returns CDR1 SGHRS and CDR2 YFSETQ. CDR3 size: 16 residues. V was cut by 3 bases and J by 5 bases, with 18 bases left in between. In DNA, the CDR3 is TGCGCCAGCAGCTCCACCCTAGCGATCCCCGACAATGAGCAGTTCTTC. Protein: CASSSTLAIPDNEQFF.

The rearrangement joins TRBV28 to TRBJ1-1; D unresolved. V was trimmed by 5 bases and J by 8 bases, leaving 15 bases between them. Per the germline V gene, CDR1 is MDHEN and CDR2 is SYDVKM. This CDR3 contains 13 residues. CDR3 in DNA: TGTGCCAGCAGTGGCCTTAGCCGACTGGAAGCTTTCTTT. This gives the protein CASSGLSRLEAFF.

This clonotype has just a few counts. The J gene is TRBJ2-2, the V gene TRBV20-1; D uncertain. Germline lookup yields CDR1 DFQATT and CDR2 SNEGSKA (reference sequence). The CDR3 contains 14 residues. The CDR3 bases are TGCAGCGTCATAGGAAGTGGCGGCACCGGGGAGCTGTTTTTT. It yields the protein CSVIGSGGTGELFF.

The V gene is TRBV5-6, the J gene TRBJ2-2, with D perhaps matching TRBD2 (5 bases). The CDR3 consists of 13 residues. Germline loops: CDR1 SGHDT, CDR2 YYEEEE. Trimming shortened V by 4 bases and J by 4 bases, and 8 bases separated the two germline ends. The CDR3 spells CASSRTATGELFF. The CDR3 bases are TGTGCCAGCAGCCGGACTGCCACCGGGGAGCTGTTTTTT.

The genes are TRBV5-6 and TRBJ2-1, with D unresolved. Per the germline V gene, CDR1 is SGHDT and CDR2 is YYEEEE. Trimming pared 1 base from V and 0 bases from J, leaving 14 bases between. This CDR3 region has 17 residues. CDR3 region: CASSLKARAFSYNEQFF. The CDR3 DNA sequence: TGTGCCAGCAGCTTGAAGGCCAGAGCTTTCTCCTACAATGAGCAGTTCTTC.

J is TRBJ1-5 and V is TRBV7-8; D uncertain. The ends were cut back, 3 bases at V and 7 bases at J, with 13 bases in the middle. Germline assignment: CDR1 SGHVS and CDR2 FQNEAQ. The CDR3 is 14 amino acids. The CDR3 region is CASSLRAAGQPQHF. The DNA of the CDR3 is TGTGCCAGCAGCTTGAGGGCCGCGGGACAGCCCCAGCATTTT.

The chain joins TRBV5-5 to TRBJ2-2; unclear D gene. Germline loops: CDR1 SGHKS, CDR2 YYEKEE (reference sequence). V shed 5 bases and J shed 2 bases, with 13 bases lying between them. The CDR3 covers 15 residues. CDR3 nucleotide sequence: TGTGCCAGCAGTCACCTAGGGTCCAACACCGGGGAGCTGTTTTTT. Translation: CASSHLGSNTGELFF.